This T cell receptor beta chain was sequenced for a study of T cell clones after liver transplantation. Data came from immunoSEQ multiplex PCR; TCRdb stores just in-frame clones and leaves some out. The repertoire holds approximately 72,000 clones, with more than 75% as singletons. The CDR3 is made up of 14 amino acids. V lost 6 bases to trimming and J lost 5 bases, with 14 bases between them. Germline V gene data show CDR1 as MGHDK and CDR2 as SYGVNS. The gene calls are TRBV25-1 and TRBJ2-1; the D gene is possibly TRBD1 (5 bases). The input for sequencing was CD4+ T cells from blood, taken before liver transplant. The source is a human donor who received a liver transplant. CDR3 nucleotide sequence: TGTGCCAGCAGGGGGTCCAGGGCTAACAATGAGCAGTTCTTC. As protein: CASRGSRANNEQFF.